Sequencing of this TCR beta chain was carried out in a study of blood T cell repertoires in COVID-19. Study context: Acute and convalescent COVID-19 samples came from the United States, Italy and Spain. PBMCs, B-cell-depleted T cells, or T cells provided the cDNA or gDNA that made up the material.

Germline values: CDR1 SGHRS, CDR2 YFSETQ. The J segment lost 1 base and the V segment lost 0 bases, leaving 5 bases of the junction unmatched. The CDR3 spans 16 residues. The authors' processing: Amplified reference gene primers provided the basis for estimating nucleated cell counts. Only in-frame clones appear in the TCRdb table, and some are missing; sequencing was by immunoSEQ multiplex PCR. V, J and clone size are those of that table, while D and trimming were read from the DNA. Among 200,000 to 250,000 clones listed, about 88% were seen once. The sequenced material came from peripheral blood. The J gene is TRBJ2-7, the V gene TRBV5-1; 9 bases align to TRBD1. The clonotype comes from a woman aged 55 to 70 with acute or convalescent COVID-19. The CDR3 DNA reads TGCGCCAGCAGCTTGGGCGGGACAGGGAGTTCCTACGAGCAGTACTTC. The encoded protein is CASSLGGTGSSYEQYF.